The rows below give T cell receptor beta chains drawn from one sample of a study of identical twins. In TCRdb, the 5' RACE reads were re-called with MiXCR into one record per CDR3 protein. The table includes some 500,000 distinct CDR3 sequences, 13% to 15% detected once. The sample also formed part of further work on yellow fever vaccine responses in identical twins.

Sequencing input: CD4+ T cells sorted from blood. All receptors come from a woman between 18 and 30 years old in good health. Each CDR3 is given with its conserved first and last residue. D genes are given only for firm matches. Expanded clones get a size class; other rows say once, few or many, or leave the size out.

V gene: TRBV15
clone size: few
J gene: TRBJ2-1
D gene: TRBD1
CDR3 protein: CATSTGRDRKYNEQFF
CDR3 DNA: TGTGCCACCAGCACTGGCCGGGACAGGAAATACAATGAGCAGTTCTTC

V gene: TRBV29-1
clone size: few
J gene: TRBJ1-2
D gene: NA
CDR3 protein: CSVDGVAGKNYGNTF
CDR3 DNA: TGCAGCGTTGATGGGGTTGCAGGGAAGAACTATGGCAACACCTTC

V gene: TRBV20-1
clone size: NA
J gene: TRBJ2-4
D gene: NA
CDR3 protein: CSARDGLDIQYF
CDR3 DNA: TGCAGTGCTAGAGATGGTCTAGACATTCAGTACTTC

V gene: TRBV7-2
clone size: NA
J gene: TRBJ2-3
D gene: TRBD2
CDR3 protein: CASSFRGRTPTDTQYF
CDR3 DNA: TGTGCCAGCAGCTTCCGCGGGAGAACCCCCACAGATACGCAGTATTTT

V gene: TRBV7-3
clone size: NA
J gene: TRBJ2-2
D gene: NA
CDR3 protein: CASSSYYNTGELFF
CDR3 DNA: TGTGCCAGCAGCTCTTACTATAACACCGGGGAGCTGTTTTTT

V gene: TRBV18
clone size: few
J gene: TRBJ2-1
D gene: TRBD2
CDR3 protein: CASSAGTSGSLDEQFF
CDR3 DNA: TGTGCCAGCTCGGCCGGGACTAGCGGGAGTTTGGATGAGCAGTTCTTC

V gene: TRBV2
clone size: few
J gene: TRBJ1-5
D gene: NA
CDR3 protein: CASSREIQQPQHF
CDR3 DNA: TGTGCCAGCAGTCGGGAAATCCAACAGCCCCAGCATTTT

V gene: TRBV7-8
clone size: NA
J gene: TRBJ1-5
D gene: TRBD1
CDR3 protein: CASSQHPGQSSNQPQHF
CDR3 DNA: TGTGCCAGCAGCCAACACCCGGGACAGAGTAGCAATCAGCCCCAGCATTTT

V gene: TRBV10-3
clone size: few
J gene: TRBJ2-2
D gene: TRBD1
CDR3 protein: CAISLGQGGTGELFF
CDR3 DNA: TGTGCCATCAGCTTAGGACAGGGCGGCACCGGGGAGCTGTTTTTT

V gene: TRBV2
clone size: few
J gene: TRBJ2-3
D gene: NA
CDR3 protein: CASSHYTQYF
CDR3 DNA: TGTGCCAGCAGCCACTATACGCAGTATTTT

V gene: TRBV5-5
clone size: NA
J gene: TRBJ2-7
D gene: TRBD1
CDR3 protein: CASSLEGGVVFEQYF
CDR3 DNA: TGTGCCAGCAGCTTGGAAGGGGGCGTAGTCTTCGAGCAGTACTTC

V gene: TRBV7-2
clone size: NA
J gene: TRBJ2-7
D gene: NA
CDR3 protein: CASSLWAGGEQYF
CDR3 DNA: TGTGCCAGCAGCTTATGGGCCGGGGGTGAGCAGTACTTC

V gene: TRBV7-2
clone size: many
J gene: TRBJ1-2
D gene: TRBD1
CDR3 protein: CASSPGTGDYGYTF
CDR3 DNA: TGTGCCAGCAGCCCCGGGACAGGGGACTATGGCTACACCTTC

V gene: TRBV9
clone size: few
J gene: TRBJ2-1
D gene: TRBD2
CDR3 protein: CASSVAAGGHPNEQFF
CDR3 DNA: TGTGCCAGCAGCGTAGCAGCGGGAGGGCATCCCAATGAGCAGTTCTTC

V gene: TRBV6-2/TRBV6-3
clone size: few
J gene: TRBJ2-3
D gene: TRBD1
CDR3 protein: CASSYWTGTDTQYF
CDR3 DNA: TGTGCCAGCAGTTACTGGACAGGGACAGATACGCAGTATTTT

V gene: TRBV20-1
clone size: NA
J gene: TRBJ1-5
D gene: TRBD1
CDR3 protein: CSARDPGQPTQPQHF
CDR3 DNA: TGCAGTGCTAGAGACCCGGGACAGCCGACCCAGCCCCAGCATTTT

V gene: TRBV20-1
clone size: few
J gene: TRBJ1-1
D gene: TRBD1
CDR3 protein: CSATQGGNTEAFF
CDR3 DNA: TGCAGTGCTACACAGGGGGGGAACACTGAAGCTTTCTTT

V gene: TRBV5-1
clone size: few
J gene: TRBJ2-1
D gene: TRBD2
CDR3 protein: CASSLSGLAGAIYNEQFF
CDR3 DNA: TGCGCCAGCAGCTTATCAGGACTAGCGGGAGCGATCTACAATGAGCAGTTCTTC

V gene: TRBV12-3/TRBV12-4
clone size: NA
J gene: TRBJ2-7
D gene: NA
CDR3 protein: CASRRAASSYEQYF
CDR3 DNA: TGTGCCAGCAGGAGAGCGGCGAGCTCCTACGAGCAGTACTTC

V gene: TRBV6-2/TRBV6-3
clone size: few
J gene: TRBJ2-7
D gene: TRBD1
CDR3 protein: CASRTGTGGLEQYF
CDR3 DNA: TGTGCCAGCAGGACCGGGACAGGGGGTCTGGAGCAGTACTTC

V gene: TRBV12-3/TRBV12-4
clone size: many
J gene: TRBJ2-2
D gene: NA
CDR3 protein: CASSLRPNTGELFF
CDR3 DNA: TGTGCCAGCAGTTTGAGACCGAACACCGGGGAGCTGTTTTTT

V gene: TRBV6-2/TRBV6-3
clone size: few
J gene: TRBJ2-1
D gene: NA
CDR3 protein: CASSYPDRKPTYNEQFF
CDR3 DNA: TGTGCCAGCAGTTACCCAGACAGGAAACCCACCTACAATGAGCAGTTCTTC

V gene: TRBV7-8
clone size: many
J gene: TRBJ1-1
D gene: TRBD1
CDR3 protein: CASTVQGRTEAFF
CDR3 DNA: TGTGCCAGCACCGTACAGGGGAGGACTGAAGCTTTCTTT

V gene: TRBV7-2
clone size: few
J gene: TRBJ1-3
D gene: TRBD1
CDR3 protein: CASSLYQGARGTIYF
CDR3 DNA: TGTGCCAGCAGCTTATATCAGGGGGCACGGGGCACCATATATTTT

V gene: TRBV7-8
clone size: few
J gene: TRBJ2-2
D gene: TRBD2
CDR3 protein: CASSLREARFEGTGELFF
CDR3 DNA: TGTGCCAGCAGCTTACGGGAGGCCCGATTTGAGGGCACCGGGGAGCTGTTTTTT

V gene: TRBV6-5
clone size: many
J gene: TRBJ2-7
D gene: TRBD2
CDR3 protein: CASSYPAGVSYEQYF
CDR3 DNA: TGTGCCAGCAGTTATCCAGCGGGAGTTTCCTACGAGCAGTACTTC

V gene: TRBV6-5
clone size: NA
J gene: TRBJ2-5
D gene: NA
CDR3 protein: CASSYSGGAETQYF
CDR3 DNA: TGTGCCAGCAGTTACTCGGGGGGAGCGGAGACCCAGTACTTC

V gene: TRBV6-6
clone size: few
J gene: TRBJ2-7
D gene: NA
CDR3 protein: CASIGLLAYEQYF
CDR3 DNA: TGTGCCAGCATTGGGCTACTAGCCTACGAGCAGTACTTC

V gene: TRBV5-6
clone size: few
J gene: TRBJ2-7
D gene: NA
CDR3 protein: CASSLAGGWVLVSEQYF
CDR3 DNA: TGTGCCAGCAGCTTGGCCGGTGGTTGGGTGCTAGTCTCCGAGCAGTACTTC

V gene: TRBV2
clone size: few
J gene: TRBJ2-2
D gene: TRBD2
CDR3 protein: CASSEETLRGGLSTGELFF
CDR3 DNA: TGTGCCAGCAGTGAGGAGACCTTGCGGGGGGGCCTTAGCACCGGGGAGCTGTTTTTT

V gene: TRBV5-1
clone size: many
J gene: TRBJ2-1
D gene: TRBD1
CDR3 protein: CASSLTGDVNEQFF
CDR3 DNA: TGCGCCAGCAGCTTGACAGGGGATGTCAATGAGCAGTTCTTC

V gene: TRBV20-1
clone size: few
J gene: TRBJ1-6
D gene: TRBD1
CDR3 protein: CSASRRQGFNSPLHF
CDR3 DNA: TGCAGTGCTAGCCGGAGACAGGGTTTTAATTCACCCCTCCACTTT

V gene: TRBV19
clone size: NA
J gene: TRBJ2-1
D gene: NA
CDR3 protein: CASSGPRTGYNEQFF
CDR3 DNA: TGTGCCAGTAGTGGACCTAGGACGGGATACAATGAGCAGTTCTTC

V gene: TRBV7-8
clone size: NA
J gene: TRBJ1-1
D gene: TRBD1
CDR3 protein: CASLDRATEAFF
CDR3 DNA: TGTGCCAGCCTGGACAGGGCCACTGAAGCTTTCTTT